Given below is one TCR beta chain in context. Its antigen is not identified. The data were taken from a study of cytomegalovirus exposure and HLA in healthy donors. General study points: Owing to their indistinguishability, certain V segments, notably TRBV6-2 and TRBV6-3, were excluded. Using the classifier, cytomegalovirus status was reportedly diagnosed with high specificity and sensitivity. The only immune exposure information that was available was CMV serostatus.

Germline CDR1 SGHAT, CDR2 FQNNGV. J was trimmed by 4 bases and V by 8 bases; bases with no gene match: 13. The CDR3 has 15 residues. Primers for the PCR totalled 60 Vbeta and 13 Jbeta. Sequencing was performed with immunoSEQ multiplex PCR; in TCRdb, only in-frame clones are kept and a portion is missing. Of about 200,000 clones in the sample, around 79% were seen once. This receptor was taken from a male donor in good health and CMV-seropositive. The chain recombines TRBV11-2 with TRBJ1-1; 7 bases fit TRBD1. Sequencing was done on a sample of PBMCs. The CDR3 nucleotides read TGTGCCAGCGCGCTGACAGGGTTTGGGGGCACTGAAGCTTTCTTT. Protein: CASALTGFGGTEAFF.